These 8 T cell receptor beta chains were all obtained from the same sample, sequenced in a study of T cell repertoires in cytomegalovirus infection. TCRdb redid the calling of the reads with MiXCR, one entry per CDR3 protein. The sample includes about 250,000 distinct CDR3 sequences, 15% to 20% of them seen just once. Sample: CD8+ T cells from PBMCs. The receptors originated from a human donor in good health (CMV status not recorded). Some clones in this sample may be carry-over from other donors' samples.

This clonotype was seen repeatedly, ten times or more. J is TRBJ2-5 and V is TRBV28, with D possibly matching TRBD2 (5 bases). Germline V CDR1 and CDR2: MDHEN, SYDVKM. Trimming left V 6 bases short and J 3 bases short, with 11 bases between. This CDR3 region has 13 residues. The CDR3 bases are TGTGCCAGCAGCTCCGGGATAGAAGAGACCCAGTACTTC. Its protein product is CASSSGIEETQYF.

The table lists this clonotype with a few counts. The V and J genes are TRBV27 and TRBJ1-2; D unresolved. The CDR3 runs to 15 residues. Germline CDR1 and CDR2: MNHEY and SMNVEV (reference sequence). The V end was cut by 5 bases, the J end by 4 bases, with 17 bases between. The CDR3: CASSVKGRASYGYTF. The CDR3 region has the DNA TGTGCCAGCAGTGTTAAAGGGAGAGCCAGCTATGGCTACACCTTC.

This clonotype occurred a few times. DNA of the CDR3: TGCAGCGTTGAGGGGACAGGGATGTACCACGAGCAGTACTTC. Translated, it gives CSVEGTGMYHEQYF. The rearrangement uses TRBV29-1 and TRBJ2-7; 9 bases match TRBD1. This CDR3 has 14 amino acids. Germline V gene data show CDR1 as SQVTM and CDR2 as ANQGSEA. J was trimmed by 5 bases and V by 3 bases; bases with no gene match: 8.

The J gene is TRBJ1-5, the V gene TRBV19, with 7 bases that match TRBD1. Germline assignment: CDR1 LNHDA and CDR2 SQIVND (reference sequence). This CDR3 is 15 amino acids long. V lost 5 bases, J lost 11 bases, and 15 bases stayed unmatched. The CDR3: CASSPGTALGEAQHF. The CDR3, as DNA: TGTGCCAGTAGTCCCGGGACAGCCCTAGGTGAGGCCCAGCATTTT.

This clonotype was seen a handful of times. The V call is TRBV12-3 or TRBV12-4, the J call TRBJ1-2, with 7 bases identical to TRBD1. After removal of 8 bases from V and 2 bases from J, the junction contained 2 bases not matched to a gene. The CDR3 totals 12 residues. This CDR3 reads CASVRGNYGYTF. The CDR3 bases are TGTGCCAGCGTCAGGGGGAACTATGGCTACACCTTC.

This clonotype showed up just a few times. The chain recombines TRBV7-9 with TRBJ2-1, with D possibly TRBD1 on 5 matching bases. The V end lost 4 bases, the J end lost 5 bases, and 15 bases lay between the germline ends. CDR3 length equals 15 residues. Germline V gene lookup returns CDR1 SEHNR and CDR2 FQNEAQ (reference sequence). The DNA for the CDR3 is TGTGCCAGCAGCTCAAGGGGAACCGGAAACAATGAGCAGTTCTTC. This encodes CASSSRGTGNNEQFF.

The rearrangement links TRBV3-1 to TRBJ2-1; 14 nucleotides align to TRBD2. The CDR3 runs to 15 residues. The J segment lost 13 bases and the V segment lost 4 bases, leaving 9 bases of the junction unmatched. The germline V gene has CDR1 LGHDT and CDR2 YNNKEL (reference sequence). The CDR3 is CASSRGTSGGPLQFF. CDR3 nucleotides: TGTGCCAGCAGCCGAGGGACTAGCGGGGGCCCCTTACAGTTCTTC.

The CDR3 DNA reads TGCGCCAGCAGCCAAAGGGACAGGGGCGAGCAGTACTTC. Amino acid sequence: CASSQRDRGEQYF. This chain uses TRBV4-1 with TRBJ2-7, with 10 positions matching TRBD1. Germline CDR1 MGHRA, CDR2 YSYEKL. The ends lost 2 bases at V and 6 bases at J; junction bases unmatched: 1. There are 13 residues in the CDR3.